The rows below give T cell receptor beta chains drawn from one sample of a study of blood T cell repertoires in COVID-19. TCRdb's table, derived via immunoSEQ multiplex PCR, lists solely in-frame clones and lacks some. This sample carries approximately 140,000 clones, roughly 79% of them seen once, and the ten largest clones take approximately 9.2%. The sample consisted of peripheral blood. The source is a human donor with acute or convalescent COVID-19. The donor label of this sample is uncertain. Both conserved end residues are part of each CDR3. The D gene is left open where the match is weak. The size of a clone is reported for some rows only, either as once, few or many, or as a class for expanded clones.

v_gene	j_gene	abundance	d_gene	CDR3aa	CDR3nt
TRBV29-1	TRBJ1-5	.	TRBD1	CSVRTGSNQPQHF	TGCAGCGTTAGGACAGGTAGCAATCAGCCCCAGCATTTT
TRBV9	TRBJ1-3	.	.	CASSDGFSGNTIYF	TGTGCCAGCAGCGACGGGTTCTCTGGAAACACCATATATTTT
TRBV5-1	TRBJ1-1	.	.	CASSPLRGSTEAFF	TGCGCCAGCAGCCCGTTAAGAGGGTCCACTGAAGCTTTCTTT
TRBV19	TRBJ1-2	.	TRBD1	CASSMRTGDHYGYTF	TGTGCCAGTAGTATGAGGACAGGGGACCACTATGGCTACACCTTC
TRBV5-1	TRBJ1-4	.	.	CASSSGTQLGEKLFF	TGCGCCAGCAGCTCCGGGACACAACTCGGTGAAAAACTGTTTTTT
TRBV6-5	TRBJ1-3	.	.	CASSAAGVYGNTIYF	TGTGCCAGCAGCGCTGCAGGGGTTTATGGAAACACCATATATTTT
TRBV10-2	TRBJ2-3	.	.	CASSGLADTQYF	TGCGCCAGCAGTGGGCTCGCAGATACGCAGTATTTT
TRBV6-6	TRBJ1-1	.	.	CASNWARDYPFPAFF	TGTGCCAGCAATTGGGCCCGGGACTATCCTTTTCCAGCTTTCTTT
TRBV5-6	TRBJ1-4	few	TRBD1	CASSSGTGYATNEKLFF	TGTGCCAGCAGCTCCGGGACAGGCTATGCAACTAATGAAAAACTGTTTTTT
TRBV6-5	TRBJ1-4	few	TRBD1	CASSYSGQGNEKLFF	TGTGCCAGCAGTTACTCGGGACAGGGGAATGAAAAACTGTTTTTT
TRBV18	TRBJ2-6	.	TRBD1	CASSLRLLLDREEVSGANVLTF	TGTGCCAGCTCACTTCGACTCCTTTTGGACAGGGAAGAAGTCTCTGGGGCCAACGTCCTGACTTTC
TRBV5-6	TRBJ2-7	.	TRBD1	CASSLVQGARYEQYF	TGTGCCAGCAGCTTGGTGCAGGGGGCTAGGTACGAGCAGTACTTC
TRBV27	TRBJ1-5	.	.	CASSPGLLLISNQPQHF	TGTGCCAGCAGTCCCGGACTCCTCCTAATAAGCAATCAGCCCCAGCATTTT
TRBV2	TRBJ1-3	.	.	CASRARQTGNTIYF	TGTGCCAGCAGGGCAAGACAGACCGGAAACACCATATATTTT
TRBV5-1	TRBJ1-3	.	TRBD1	CASSLTQGAGNTIYF	TGCGCCAGCAGCTTGACACAGGGGGCAGGAAACACCATATATTTT
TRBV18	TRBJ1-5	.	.	CASSPGLGEPQHF	TGTGCCAGCTCACCGGGACTGGGCGAGCCCCAGCATTTT
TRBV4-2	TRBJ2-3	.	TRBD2	CASSQAPGGATDTQYF	TGTGCCAGCAGCCAAGCCCCCGGGGGGGCCACAGATACGCAGTATTTT
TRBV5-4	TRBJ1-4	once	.	CASSSANNEKLFF	TGTGCCAGCAGCTCTGCTAATAATGAAAAACTGTTTTTT
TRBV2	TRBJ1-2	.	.	CASSGQRDYGYTF	TGTGCCAGCAGCGGCCAGAGGGACTATGGCTACACCTTC
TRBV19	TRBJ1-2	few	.	CATKGGNYGYTF	TGTGCCACAAAGGGGGGGAACTATGGCTACACCTTC
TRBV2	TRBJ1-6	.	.	CASSEKQATNSPLHF	TGTGCCAGCAGTGAAAAGCAGGCCACTAATTCACCCCTCCACTTT
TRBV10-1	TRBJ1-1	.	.	CASSTSQGNTEAFF	TGCGCCAGCAGTACCTCACAGGGGAACACTGAAGCTTTCTTT
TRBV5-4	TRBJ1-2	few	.	CASSLDSPYGYTF	TGTGCCAGCAGCCTGGACAGCCCTTATGGCTACACCTTC
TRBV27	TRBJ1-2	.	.	CASSLSAGAGYGYTF	TGTGCCAGCAGTTTATCCGCAGGGGCCGGATATGGCTACACCTTC
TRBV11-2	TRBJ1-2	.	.	CASSLDRQDQGYTF	TGTGCCAGCAGCTTAGACCGACAGGATCAAGGCTACACCTTC
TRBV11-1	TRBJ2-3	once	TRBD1	CASSFGQGTQYF	TGTGCCAGCAGCTTCGGACAGGGAACGCAGTATTTT
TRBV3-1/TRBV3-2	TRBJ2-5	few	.	CASSQEALRAETQYF	TGTGCCAGCAGCCAAGAGGCATTGAGGGCAGAGACCCAGTACTTC
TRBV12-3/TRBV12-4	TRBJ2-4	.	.	CASSLGGADIQYF	TGTGCCAGCAGTTTAGGCGGGGCCGACATTCAGTACTTC
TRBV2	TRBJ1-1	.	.	CASSRREGRTEAFF	TGTGCCAGCAGCCGAAGGGAAGGGAGAACTGAAGCTTTCTTT
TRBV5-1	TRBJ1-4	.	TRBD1	CASSSRQGPNEKLFF	TGCGCCAGCAGCTCCCGACAGGGTCCTAATGAAAAACTGTTTTTT